The 13 T cell receptor beta chains presented below share a single source sample, sequenced in a study of blood T cell repertoires in COVID-19 (dated by TCRdb to about 2020). Libraries were prepared through the immunoSEQ multiplex PCR assay. TCRdb retrieved this table from immuneACCESS and kept in-frame rearrangements only. Not all clones are present; in checked studies, unresolved V genes account for under half, and no reason is known for the remainder. Present in this sample are hundreds of thousands of clones, approximately 80% of which were seen just once. The ten largest clones capture around 4.5% of the sample. Sequencing was performed on PBMCs or T cells enriched from blood (not recorded which). The receptors were sampled from a man younger than 45 with acute COVID-19.

The V call is TRBV4-1, the J call TRBJ2-5; TRBD1 matches at 7 bases. CDR3 length: 13 amino acids. V shed 4 bases and J 5 bases; nucleotides not matched to a gene: 4. Germline V CDR1 and CDR2: MGHRA, YSYEKL. CDR3 amino acids: CASSRGGRETQYF. The CDR3 bases are TGCGCCAGCAGCCGAGGGGGCAGGGAGACCCAGTACTTC.

V and J are TRBV10-3 and TRBJ1-2, with TRBD1 as a possible D gene (6 bases). V shed 3 bases and J shed 8 bases, with 13 bases lying between them. The CDR3 runs to 13 residues. Germline lookup yields CDR1 ENHRY and CDR2 SYGVKD. In DNA form, the CDR3 reads TGTGCCATCAGTGACCAACAGGGTAACGGCTACACCTTC. This translates into CAISDQQGNGYTF.

This chain links TRBV28 with TRBJ2-7; TRBD2 matches at 8 bases. The CDR3 loop spans 15 amino acids. CDR1 and CDR2 (germline): MDHEN, SYDVKM. The CDR3 sequence is CSPGSLAGHSYEQYF. CDR3 DNA: TGTAGCCCCGGATCTCTAGCGGGCCACTCCTACGAGCAGTACTTC.

This chain connects TRBV30 to TRBJ1-6, with 11 bases aligning to TRBD1. The germline gives CDR1 GTSNPN, CDR2 SVGIG (reference sequence). The CDR3 consists of 15 residues. V lost 5 bases, J lost 9 bases, and 9 bases stayed unmatched. CDR3 residues: CAWVERTGGPSPLHF. CDR3 coding DNA: TGTGCCTGGGTCGAGCGGACAGGGGGCCCTTCACCCCTCCACTTT.

This chain joins TRBV5-5 and TRBJ1-3; the D gene is possibly TRBD1 (5 bases). V lost 3 bases, J lost 2 bases, and 18 bases lay in between. Germline values: CDR1 SGHKS, CDR2 YYEKEE (reference sequence). There are 17 residues in the CDR3. CDR3: CASSWRGRETTGNTIYF. Written as DNA, the CDR3 is TGTGCCAGCAGCTGGAGGGGCAGGGAAACCACTGGAAACACCATATATTTT.

As for this clone: The identical CDR3 is also encoded by other nucleotide sequences in the sample. The chain recombines TRBV5-1 with TRBJ1-3, with no clear D. Germline V gene lookup returns CDR1 SGHRS and CDR2 YFSETQ. The V end was cut by 0 bases, the J end by 0 bases, with 7 bases between. CDR3 length: 15 residues. The CDR3 here is CASSLAGSSGNTIYF. DNA for the CDR3: TGCGCCAGCAGCTTGGCCGGTAGCTCTGGAAACACCATATATTTT.

DNA of the CDR3: TGTGCCAGCAGCGGGGGGGACAGCACAAATCAGCCCCAGCATTTT. It specifies CASSGGDSTNQPQHF. The chain couples TRBV9 to TRBJ1-5, with TRBD1 matching 7 bases. With V trimmed by 3 bases and J by 4 bases, 7 bases remained unmatched. Germline V gives CDR1 SGDLS, CDR2 YYNGEE. This CDR3 spans 15 amino acids.

Details on this clone: The sample has other DNA sequences that encode this CDR3 too. The chain employs TRBV30 and TRBJ2-3, with a possible D match to TRBD2 (5 bases). Trimming took 1 base from V and 0 from J, leaving 11 bases between them. The V gene's germline CDR1 is GTSNPN and CDR2 SVGIG (reference sequence). The CDR3 spans 15 residues. CDR3 nucleotides: TGTGCCTGGAGTGCGGATCGCGGGAGCACAGATACGCAGTATTTT. Residues: CAWSADRGSTDTQYF. The complete variable domain, with remaining parts taken from reference TRBV30 and TRBJ2-3, reads SQTIHQWPATLVQPVGSPLSLECTVEGTSNPNLYWYRQAAGRGLQLLFYSVGIGQISSEVPQNLSASRPQDRQFILSSKKLLLSDSGFYLCAWSADRGSTDTQYFGPGTRLTVL.

Regarding this clone: Other nucleotide sequences in the sample specify the same CDR3. The chain has TRBV11-3 and TRBJ2-3; D is ambiguous. This CDR3 comprises 12 residues. Per the germline V gene, CDR1 is SGHNT and CDR2 is YENEEA. Trimming pared 3 bases from V and 2 bases from J, leaving 3 bases between. The CDR3 nucleotides are TGTGCCAGCAGCTTCTACACAGATACGCAGTATTTT. Its translation is CASSFYTDTQYF.

The rearrangement uses TRBV2 and TRBJ1-1; 8 positions match TRBD1. The trim removed 5 bases at V and 0 bases at J, leaving 8 bases unmatched. The CDR3 is 16 amino acids. Looked up from germline, CDR1 is SNHLY and CDR2 is FYNNEI. CDR3 in amino acids: CASSRPGTGLNTEAFF. For the CDR3, the DNA is TGTGCCAGCAGTCGTCCCGGGACAGGACTGAACACTGAAGCTTTCTTT.

The chain employs TRBV27 and TRBJ1-1; D is uncertain. V was pared by 4 bases and J by 0 bases, with 9 bases between. The CDR3 spans 14 residues. CDR1 and CDR2 from the germline V gene are MNHEY and SMNVEV (reference sequence). The CDR3 sequence: CASSWSRMNTEAFF. The CDR3 nucleotides read TGTGCCAGCAGTTGGTCGCGGATGAACACTGAAGCTTTCTTT.

The chain has TRBV3-1 (or the pseudogene TRBV3-2) and TRBJ1-2, with TRBD1 as a possible D gene (6 bases). Per the germline V gene, CDR1 is LGHDT and CDR2 is YNNKEL (reference sequence). Trimming shortened V by 2 bases and J by 8 bases, and 12 bases separated the two germline ends. The CDR3 consists of 13 residues. The CDR3 is CASSQLQGMGYTF. CDR3 DNA: TGTGCCAGCAGCCAATTGCAGGGGATGGGCTACACCTTC.

The V and J genes are TRBV5-4 and TRBJ1-2, with D unclear. With 4 bases removed from V and 2 bases from J, the gap between germline ends came to 6 bases. The CDR3 runs 12 residues. Germline loops: CDR1 SGHNT, CDR2 YYREEE (reference sequence). The CDR3 DNA is TGTGCCAGCAGCCCCCAAAACTATGGCTACACCTTC. Translating gives CASSPQNYGYTF.